The sequence of this T cell receptor beta chain was determined in a study of post-analysis software for immune sequencing data. Background on the study: Patients had relapsing-remitting, secondary progressive or progressive-relapsing multiple sclerosis; some lacked subtype.

With respect to this clonotype: Its target is not known. It is unclear where the CDR3 begins or ends on the DNA, so no DNA is shown, and the CDR3 is as TCRdb lists it.

Tagging with unique molecular identifiers was a feature of the TCR beta cDNA libraries. Roughly 450,000 cDNA molecules were recovered from an input of roughly 0.95 to 11 million T cells. TCRdb analysed the PCR reads with MiXCR anew, one entry per CDR3 protein. The table records about 500,000 distinct CDR3 sequences, 45% of them present only once. Broader study findings: Those with multiple sclerosis, the patient group, showed significantly lower normalized Chao1 diversity than controls. Elevated frequency relative to controls characterized a handful of TRBV segments in patients, TRBV5-6, TRBV5-1 and TRBV20-1 among them.

CDR1 and CDR2 (germline): SGHRS, YFSETQ. The CDR3 contains 13 residues when both ends are counted. The chain links TRBV5-1 to TRBJ1-3; the table's D call TRBD1 went unverified against the DNA. Sample: blood. The TCR was taken from a girl aged 10-17 years with multiple sclerosis. This CDR3 is CASSFGTGNTRYF.